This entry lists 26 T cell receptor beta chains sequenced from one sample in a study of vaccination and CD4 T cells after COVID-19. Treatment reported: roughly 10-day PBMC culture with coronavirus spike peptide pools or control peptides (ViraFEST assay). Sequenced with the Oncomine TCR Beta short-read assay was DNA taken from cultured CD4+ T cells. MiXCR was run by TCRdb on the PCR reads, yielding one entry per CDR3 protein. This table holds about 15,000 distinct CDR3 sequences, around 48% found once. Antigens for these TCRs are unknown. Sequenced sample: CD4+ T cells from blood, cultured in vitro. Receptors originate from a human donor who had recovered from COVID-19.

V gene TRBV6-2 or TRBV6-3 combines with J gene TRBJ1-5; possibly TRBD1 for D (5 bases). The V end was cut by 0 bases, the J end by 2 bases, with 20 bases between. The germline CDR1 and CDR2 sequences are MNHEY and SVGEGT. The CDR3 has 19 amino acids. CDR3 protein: CASSYSTPIWPGGNQPQHF. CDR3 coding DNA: TGTGCCAGCAGTTACTCCACCCCCATCTGGCCGGGGGGCAATCAGCCCCAGCATTTT.

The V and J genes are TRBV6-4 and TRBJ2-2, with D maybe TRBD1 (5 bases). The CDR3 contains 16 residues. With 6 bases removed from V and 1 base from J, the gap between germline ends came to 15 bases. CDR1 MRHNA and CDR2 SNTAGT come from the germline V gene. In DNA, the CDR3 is TGTGCCAGCAGAGGACAAAACCTAGGGAACACCGGGGAGCTGTTTTTT. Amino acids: CASRGQNLGNTGELFF.

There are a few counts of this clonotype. The CDR3, as DNA: TGTGCCAGTAGTATTCTCCGACAGGGAAGCAATCAGCCCCAGCATTTT. Its translation is CASSILRQGSNQPQHF. The chain recombines TRBV19 with TRBJ1-5; 7 positions agree with TRBD1. The CDR3 covers 16 residues. Unmatched junction bases numbered 6, after V lost 3 bases and J lost 1 base. Germline V gene sequence: CDR1 LNHDA, CDR2 SQIVND (reference sequence). Filled out from reference TRBV19 and TRBJ1-5, the complete variable domain reads DGGITQSPKYLFRKEGQNVTLSCEQNLNHDAMYWYRQDPGQGLRLIYYSQIVNDFQKGDIAEGYSVSREKKESFPLTVTSAQKNPTAFYLCASSILRQGSNQPQHFGDGTRLSIL.

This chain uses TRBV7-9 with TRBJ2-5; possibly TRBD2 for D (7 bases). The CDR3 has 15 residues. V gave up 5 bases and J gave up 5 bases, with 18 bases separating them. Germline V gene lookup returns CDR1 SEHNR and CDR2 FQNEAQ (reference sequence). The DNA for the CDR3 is TGTGCCAGCAGCGGCCTATTCGGGGGGCAGGAGACCCAGTACTTC. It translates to CASSGLFGGQETQYF.

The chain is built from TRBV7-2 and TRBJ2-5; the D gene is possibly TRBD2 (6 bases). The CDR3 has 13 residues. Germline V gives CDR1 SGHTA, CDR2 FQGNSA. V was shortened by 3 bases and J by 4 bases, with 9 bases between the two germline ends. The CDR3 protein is CASSLGLLETQYF. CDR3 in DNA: TGTGCCAGCAGCTTGGGACTTCTAGAGACCCAGTACTTC.

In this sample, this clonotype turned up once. CDR3 nucleotides: TGTGCCAGCAGCTTAGCGACAATCGGGAGCGGGAGAATTACCTACGAGCAGTACTTC. Its translation is CASSLATIGSGRITYEQYF. V is TRBV7-2 and J is TRBJ2-7; the match to TRBD2 covers 8 bases. Germline trimming cut 0 bases from V and 2 bases from J; bases unmatched to any gene: 15. The germline V gene encodes CDR1 SGHTA and CDR2 FQGNSA. The CDR3 has 19 residues. The variable domain in full, completed from reference TRBV7-2 and TRBJ2-7, reads GAGVSQSPSNKVTEKGKDVELRCDPISGHTALYWYRQSLGQGLEFLIYFQGNSAPDKSGLPSDRFSAERTGGSVSTLTIQRTQQEDSAVYLCASSLATIGSGRITYEQYFGPGTRLTVT.

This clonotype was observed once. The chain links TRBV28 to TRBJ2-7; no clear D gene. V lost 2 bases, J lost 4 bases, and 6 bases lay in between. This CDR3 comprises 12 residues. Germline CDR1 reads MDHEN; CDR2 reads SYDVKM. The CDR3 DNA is TGTGCCAGCAGTTTAATGGGTTACGAGCAGTACTTC. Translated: CASSLMGYEQYF. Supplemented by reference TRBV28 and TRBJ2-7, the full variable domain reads DVKVTQSSRYLVKRTGEKVFLECVQDMDHENMFWYRQDPGLGLRLIYFSYDVKMKEKGDIPEGYSVSREKKERFSLILESASTNQTSMYLCASSLMGYEQYFGPGTRLTVT.

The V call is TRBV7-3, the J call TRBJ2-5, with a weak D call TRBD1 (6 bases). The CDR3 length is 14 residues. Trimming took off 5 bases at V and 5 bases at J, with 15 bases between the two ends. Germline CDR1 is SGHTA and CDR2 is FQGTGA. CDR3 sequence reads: CASSLTGSGETQYF. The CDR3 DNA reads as TGTGCCAGCAGCCTTACAGGGTCGGGGGAGACCCAGTACTTC.

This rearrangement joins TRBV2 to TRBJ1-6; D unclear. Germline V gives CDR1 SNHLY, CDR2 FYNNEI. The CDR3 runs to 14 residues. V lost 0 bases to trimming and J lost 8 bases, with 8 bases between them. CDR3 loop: CASSEALGDSPLHF. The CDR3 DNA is TGTGCCAGCAGTGAAGCGCTTGGGGATTCACCCCTCCACTTT.

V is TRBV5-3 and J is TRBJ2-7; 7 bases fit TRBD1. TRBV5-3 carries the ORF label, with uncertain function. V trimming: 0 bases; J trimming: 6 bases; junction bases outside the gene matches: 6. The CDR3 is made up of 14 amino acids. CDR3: CARSLGTGVGEQYF. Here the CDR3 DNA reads TGTGCCAGAAGCTTGGGTACAGGGGTGGGCGAGCAGTACTTC.

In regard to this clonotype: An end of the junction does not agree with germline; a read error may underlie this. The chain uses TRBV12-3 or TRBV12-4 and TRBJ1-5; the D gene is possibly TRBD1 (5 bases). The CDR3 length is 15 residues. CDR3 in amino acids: CANSSRGGGEQPQHF. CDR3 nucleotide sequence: TGTGCCAACAGTTCAAGGGGTGGCGGTGAGCAGCCCCAGCATTTT.

The CDR3 sequence is CSAEDGSNQPQHF. The DNA of the CDR3 is TGCAGTGCCGAAGACGGTAGCAATCAGCCCCAGCATTTT. V is TRBV20-1 and J is TRBJ1-5; D is unclear. Trimming pared 6 bases from V and 0 bases from J, leaving 9 bases between. Germline assignment: CDR1 DFQATT and CDR2 SNEGSKA (reference sequence). The CDR3 consists of 13 residues.

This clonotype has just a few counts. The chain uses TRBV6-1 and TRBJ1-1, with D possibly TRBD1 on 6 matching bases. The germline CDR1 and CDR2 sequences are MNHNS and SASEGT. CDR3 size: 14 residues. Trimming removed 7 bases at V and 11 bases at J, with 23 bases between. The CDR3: CASTLRGGQRRAFF. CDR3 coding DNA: TGTGCCAGCACCTTGAGGGGGGGTCAGCGGAGGGCTTTCTTT.

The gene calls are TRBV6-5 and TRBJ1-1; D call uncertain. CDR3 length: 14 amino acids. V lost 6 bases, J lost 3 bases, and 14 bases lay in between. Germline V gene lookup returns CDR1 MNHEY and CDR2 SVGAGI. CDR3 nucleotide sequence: TGTGCCAGCAGCTACCTCCGGGCGGACACTGAAGCTTTCTTT. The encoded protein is CASSYLRADTEAFF.

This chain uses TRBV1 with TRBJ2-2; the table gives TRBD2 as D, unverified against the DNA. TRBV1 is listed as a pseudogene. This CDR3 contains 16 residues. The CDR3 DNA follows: TGCACCAGCAGCCAAGATAGGCCTAGCGGGATTGGGGAGCTGTTTTTT. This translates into CTSSQDRPSGIGELFF.

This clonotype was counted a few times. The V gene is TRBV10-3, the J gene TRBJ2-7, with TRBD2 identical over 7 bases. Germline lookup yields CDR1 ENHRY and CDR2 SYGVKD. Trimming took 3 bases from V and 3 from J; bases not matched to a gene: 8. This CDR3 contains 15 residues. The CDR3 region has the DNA TGTGCCATCAGTGATGAGGGACTACCCCTCTACGAGCAGTACTTC. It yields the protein CAISDEGLPLYEQYF.

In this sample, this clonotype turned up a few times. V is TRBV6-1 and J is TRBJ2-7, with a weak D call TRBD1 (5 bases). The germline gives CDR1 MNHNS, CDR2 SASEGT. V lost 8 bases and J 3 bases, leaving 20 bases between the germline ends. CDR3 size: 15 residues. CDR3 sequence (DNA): TGTGCCAGCTATACCCGCAGACAGAAACACTACGAGCAGTACTTC. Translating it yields CASYTRRQKHYEQYF.

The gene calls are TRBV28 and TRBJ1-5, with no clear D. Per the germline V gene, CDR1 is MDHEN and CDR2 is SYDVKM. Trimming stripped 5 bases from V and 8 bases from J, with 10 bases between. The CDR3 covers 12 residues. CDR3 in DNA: TGTGCCAGCAGTCAGGCCGGGAAGCCCCAGCATTTT. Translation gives CASSQAGKPQHF. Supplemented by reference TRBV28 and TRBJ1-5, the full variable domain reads DVKVTQSSRYLVKRTGEKVFLECVQDMDHENMFWYRQDPGLGLRLIYFSYDVKMKEKGDIPEGYSVSREKKERFSLILESASTNQTSMYLCASSQAGKPQHFGDGTRLSIL.

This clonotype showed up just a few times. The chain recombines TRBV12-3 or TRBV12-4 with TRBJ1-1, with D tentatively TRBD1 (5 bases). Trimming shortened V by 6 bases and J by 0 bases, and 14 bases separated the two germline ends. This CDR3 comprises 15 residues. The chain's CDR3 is CASSWGDLLNTEAFF. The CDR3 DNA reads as TGTGCCAGCAGCTGGGGGGACCTTCTGAACACTGAAGCTTTCTTT.

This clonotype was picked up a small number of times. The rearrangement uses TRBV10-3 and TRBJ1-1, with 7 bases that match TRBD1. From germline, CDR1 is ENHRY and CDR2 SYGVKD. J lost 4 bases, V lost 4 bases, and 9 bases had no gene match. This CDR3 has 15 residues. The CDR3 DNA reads TGTGCCATCAGTGGACAGGGTAGGGTGGGCACTGAAGCTTTCTTT. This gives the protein CAISGQGRVGTEAFF.

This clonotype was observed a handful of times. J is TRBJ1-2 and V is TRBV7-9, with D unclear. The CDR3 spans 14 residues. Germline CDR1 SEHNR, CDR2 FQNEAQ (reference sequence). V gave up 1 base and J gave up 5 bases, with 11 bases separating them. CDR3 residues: CASSLVSSAYGYTF. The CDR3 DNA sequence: TGTGCCAGCAGCTTAGTCTCGTCGGCATATGGCTACACCTTC. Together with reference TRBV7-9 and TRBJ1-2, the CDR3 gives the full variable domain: DTGVSQNPRHKITKRGQNVTFRCDPISEHNRLYWYRQTLGQGPEFLTYFQNEAQLEKSRLLSDRFSAERPKGSFSTLEIQRTEQGDSAMYLCASSLVSSAYGYTFGSGTRLTVV.

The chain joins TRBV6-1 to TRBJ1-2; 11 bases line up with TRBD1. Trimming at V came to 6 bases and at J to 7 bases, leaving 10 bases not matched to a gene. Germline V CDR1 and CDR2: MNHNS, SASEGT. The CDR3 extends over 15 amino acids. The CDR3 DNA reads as TGTGCCAGCAGACGGACCGGGACAGGGGGTGTTGGCTACACCTTC. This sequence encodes CASRRTGTGGVGYTF.

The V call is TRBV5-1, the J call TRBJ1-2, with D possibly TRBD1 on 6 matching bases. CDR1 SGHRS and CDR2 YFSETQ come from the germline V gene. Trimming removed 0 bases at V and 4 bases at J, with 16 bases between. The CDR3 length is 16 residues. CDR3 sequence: CASSLEGGSGPYGYTF. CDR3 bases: TGCGCCAGCAGCTTGGAGGGGGGATCTGGACCCTATGGCTACACCTTC.

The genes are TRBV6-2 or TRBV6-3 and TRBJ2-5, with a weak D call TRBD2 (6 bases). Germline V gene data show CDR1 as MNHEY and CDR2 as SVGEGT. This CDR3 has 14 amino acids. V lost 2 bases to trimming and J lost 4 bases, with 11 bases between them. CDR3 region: CASSYGGAGETQYF. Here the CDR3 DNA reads TGTGCCAGCAGTTACGGGGGAGCGGGAGAGACCCAGTACTTC.

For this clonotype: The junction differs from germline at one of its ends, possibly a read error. The CDR3 region has the DNA TGTGCCAGCACCCGGACTAGCGGGGTACAAGAGACTCAGTACTTC. It is translated as CASTRTSGVQETQYF. The rearrangement uses TRBV6-1 and TRBJ2-5; 12 bases line up with TRBD2. This CDR3 is 15 amino acids long. CDR1 and CDR2 (germline): MNHNS, SASEGT.

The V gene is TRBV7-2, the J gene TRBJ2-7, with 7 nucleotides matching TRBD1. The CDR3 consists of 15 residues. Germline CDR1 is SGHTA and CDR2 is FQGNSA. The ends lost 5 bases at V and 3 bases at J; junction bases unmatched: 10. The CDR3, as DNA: TGTGCCAGCAGCGTAGAGATCCGGGACAGCTACGAGCAGTACTTC. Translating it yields CASSVEIRDSYEQYF.